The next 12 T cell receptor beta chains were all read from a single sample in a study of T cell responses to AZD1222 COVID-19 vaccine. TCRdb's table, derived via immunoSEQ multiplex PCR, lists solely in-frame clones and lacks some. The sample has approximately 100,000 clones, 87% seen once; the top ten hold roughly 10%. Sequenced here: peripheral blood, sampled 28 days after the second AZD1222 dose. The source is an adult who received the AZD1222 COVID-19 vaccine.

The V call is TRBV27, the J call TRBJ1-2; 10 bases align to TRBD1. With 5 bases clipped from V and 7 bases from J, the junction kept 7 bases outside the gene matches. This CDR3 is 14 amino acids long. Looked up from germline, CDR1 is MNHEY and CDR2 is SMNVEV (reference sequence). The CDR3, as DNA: TGTGCCAGCAGTGATGGGACAGGGGTTCTTGGCTACACCTTC. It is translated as CASSDGTGVLGYTF.

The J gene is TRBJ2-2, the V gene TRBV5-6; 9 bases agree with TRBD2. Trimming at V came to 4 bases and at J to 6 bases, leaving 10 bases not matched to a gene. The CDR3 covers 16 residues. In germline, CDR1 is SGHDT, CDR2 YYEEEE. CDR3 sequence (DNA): TGTGCCAGCAGCCCCAGGTTGCGGGGGGGCCCCGGGGAGCTGTTTTTT. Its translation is CASSPRLRGGPGELFF. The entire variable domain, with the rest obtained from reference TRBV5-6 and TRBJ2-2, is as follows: DAGVTQSPTHLIKTRGQQVTLRCSPKSGHDTVSWYQQALGQGPQFIFQYYEEEERQRGNFPDRFSGHQFPNYSSELNVNALLLGDSALYLCASSPRLRGGPGELFFGEGSRLTVL.

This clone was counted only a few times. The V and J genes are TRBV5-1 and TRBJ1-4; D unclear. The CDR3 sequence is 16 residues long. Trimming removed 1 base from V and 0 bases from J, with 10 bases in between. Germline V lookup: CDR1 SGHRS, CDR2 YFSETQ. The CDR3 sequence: CASSLRQVATNEKLFF. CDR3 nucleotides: TGCGCCAGCAGCTTGCGTCAGGTTGCAACTAATGAAAAACTGTTTTTT.

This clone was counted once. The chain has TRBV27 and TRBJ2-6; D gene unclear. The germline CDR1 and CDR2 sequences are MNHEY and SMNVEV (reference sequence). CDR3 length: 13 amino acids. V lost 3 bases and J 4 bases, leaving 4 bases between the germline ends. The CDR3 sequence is CASSLSGANVLTF. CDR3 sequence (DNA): TGTGCCAGCAGTTTGTCCGGGGCCAACGTCCTGACTTTC.

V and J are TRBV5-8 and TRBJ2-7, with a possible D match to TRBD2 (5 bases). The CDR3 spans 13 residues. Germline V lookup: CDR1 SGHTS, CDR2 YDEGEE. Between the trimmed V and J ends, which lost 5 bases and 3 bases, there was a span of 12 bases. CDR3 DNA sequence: TGTGCCAGCAGACTTACCGGGGTCTACGAGCAGTACTTC. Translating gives CASRLTGVYEQYF. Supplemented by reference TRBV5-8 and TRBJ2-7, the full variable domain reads EAGVTQSPTHLIKTRGQQATLRCSPISGHTSVYWYQQALGLGLQFLLWYDEGEERNRGNFPPRFSGRQFPNYSSELNVNALELEDSALYLCASRLTGVYEQYFGPGTRLTVT.

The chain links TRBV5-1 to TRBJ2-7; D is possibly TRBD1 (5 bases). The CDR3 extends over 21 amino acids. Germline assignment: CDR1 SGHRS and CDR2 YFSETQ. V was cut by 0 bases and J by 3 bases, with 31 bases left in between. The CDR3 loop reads CASSLDPLDTAFRGRDYEQYF. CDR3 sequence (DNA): TGCGCCAGCAGCTTGGACCCCTTGGACACCGCCTTTCGCGGCAGGGACTACGAGCAGTACTTC.

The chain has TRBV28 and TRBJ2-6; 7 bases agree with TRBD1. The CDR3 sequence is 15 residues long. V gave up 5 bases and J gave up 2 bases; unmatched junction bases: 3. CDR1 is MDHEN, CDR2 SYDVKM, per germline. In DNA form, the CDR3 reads TGTGCCAGCAGTCCTACAGGGGCTGGGGCCAACGTCCTGACTTTC. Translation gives CASSPTGAGANVLTF. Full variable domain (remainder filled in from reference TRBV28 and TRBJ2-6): DVKVTQSSRYLVKRTGEKVFLECVQDMDHENMFWYRQDPGLGLRLIYFSYDVKMKEKGDIPEGYSVSREKKERFSLILESASTNQTSMYLCASSPTGAGANVLTFGAGSRLTVL.

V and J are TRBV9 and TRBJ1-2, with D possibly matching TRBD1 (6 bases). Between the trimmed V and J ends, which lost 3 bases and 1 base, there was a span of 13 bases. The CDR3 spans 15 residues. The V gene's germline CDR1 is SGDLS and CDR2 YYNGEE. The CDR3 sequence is CASSEDSRVNYGYTF. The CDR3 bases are TGTGCCAGCAGCGAGGACAGTCGTGTTAACTATGGCTACACCTTC.

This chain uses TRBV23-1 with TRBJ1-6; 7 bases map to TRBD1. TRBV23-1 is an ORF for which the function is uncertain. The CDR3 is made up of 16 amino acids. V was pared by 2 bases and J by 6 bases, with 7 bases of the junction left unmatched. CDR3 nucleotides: TGCGCCAGCAGTCAAGAGAAACAGGGGTGTAATTCACCCCTCCACTTT. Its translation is CASSQEKQGCNSPLHF.

This chain's CDR3 is CASSQGQDYEQYF. Here the CDR3 DNA reads TGTGCCAGCAGCCAGGGACAGGATTACGAGCAGTACTTC. The V and J genes are TRBV7-2 and TRBJ2-7; 8 bases are shared with TRBD1. V shed 5 bases and J 4 bases; nucleotides not matched to a gene: 4. The length of the CDR3 is 13 residues. Germline CDR1 is SGHTA and CDR2 is FQGNSA.

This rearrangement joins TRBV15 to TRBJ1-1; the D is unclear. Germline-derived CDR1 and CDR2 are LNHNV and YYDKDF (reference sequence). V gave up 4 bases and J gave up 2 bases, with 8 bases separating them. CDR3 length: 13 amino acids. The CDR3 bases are TGTGCCACCAGCAAACAGACAAACACTGAAGCTTTCTTT. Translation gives CATSKQTNTEAFF. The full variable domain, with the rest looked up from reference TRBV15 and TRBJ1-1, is DAMVIQNPRYQVTQFGKPVTLSCSQTLNHNVMYWYQQKSSQAPKLLFHYYDKDFNNEADTPDNFQSRRPNTSFCFLDIRSPGLGDTAMYLCATSKQTNTEAFFGQGTRLTVV.

DNA for the CDR3: TGCAGCGTAAAAAGGACTAACATGAACACTGAAGCTTTCTTT. Its protein is CSVKRTNMNTEAFF. The chain is built from TRBV29-1 and TRBJ1-1, with D unclear. Germline CDR1 reads SQVTM; CDR2 reads ANQGSEA. CDR3 length: 14 amino acids. V was shortened by 6 bases and J by 0 bases, with 14 bases between the two germline ends.